This T cell receptor (beta chain) was sequenced in a study of T cells in Graves' hyperthyroidism and ophthalmopathy. Researchers took RNA transcripts and amplified the TCR beta CDR3 regions from them. Initially, a first-round RT-PCR of the TCR CDR3 employed the HTBI primer set. One entry per CDR3 protein results from TCRdb running MiXCR on the multiplex PCR reads. The table lists about 200,000 distinct CDR3 sequences, 15% to 20% of them singletons. Between the trimmed V and J ends, which lost 4 bases and 1 base, there was a span of 13 bases. Germline CDR1 reads SGHRS; CDR2 reads YFSETQ. CDR3 size: 15 residues. This clonotype was seen ten or more times. Its antigen is currently unknown. The study's findings and limits: Blood also held most thyroid clonotypes expanded beyond 0.001. Ophthalmopathy and stable hyperthyroidism were told apart by a 13 V-J model.

The chain couples TRBV5-1 to TRBJ2-3; tentatively, D is TRBD1 (5 bases). This sequence was found in a man between 35 and 55 years old with Graves' hyperthyroidism. The specimen sequenced was blood. DNA of the CDR3: TGCGCCAGCAGCCCCGGACATGTTGGCACAGATACGCAGTATTTT. Translation gives CASSPGHVGTDTQYF.